This T cell receptor beta chain was identified during a study of shared clonotypes between healthy human individuals. The trim removed 10 bases at V and 2 bases at J, leaving 16 bases unmatched. The germline V gene encodes CDR1 MRHNA and CDR2 SNTAGT. The CDR3 runs to 16 residues. In the authors' methods: In the immunoSEQ data, sequences were junction-only and lacked quality scores, so filtering differed. Clones were read by immunoSEQ multiplex PCR, and TCRdb kept only the in-frame ones, dropping some. Clone size and the V and J calls come from that table; the DNA yielded D and trimming. The table lists approximately 2.5 million clones, under 95% of them singletons, with 0.36% in the top ten.

This chain joins TRBV6-4 and TRBJ2-7; 8 bases fit TRBD2. This clonotype was sampled from a man between 18 and 29 years old in good health. Some clones in this sample may be carry-over from other donors' samples. Sequencing was done on a sample of naive CD4+ T cells from PBMCs. Subset in this sample: CD45RA+ positively selected. The CDR3 reads CATEDPTTSAPYEQYF. The CDR3 region has the DNA TGTGCCACCGAAGATCCTACGACTAGCGCGCCCTACGAGCAGTACTTC.